The clone carrying this T cell receptor beta chain was picked up a small number of times. Using a J-beta primer mix together with a sample-barcoded 5' primer, a second PCR was run for roughly 6 to 12 cycles. CDR3-containing paired-end reads numbering at least 3 million came from each sample. TCRdb used MiXCR to reprocess the 5' RACE reads, holding one entry per CDR3 protein. The sample includes about 570,000 distinct CDR3 sequences, about 26% seen only once; the top ten take approximately 3.7%. This sample was included in a study of blood T cells in healthy people across ages. Germline CDR1 is SGHRS and CDR2 is YFSETQ. The ends lost 2 bases at V and 5 bases at J; junction bases unmatched: 4. The CDR3 contains 13 residues. The data were also submitted as part of a second study, on T cells of mothers and their children. Per that study: A few healthy Caucasian mothers, along with their six children, were the donors. Using around 1.6 ug per 15 ul, all extracted RNA underwent cDNA synthesis. Amplification in the second PCR used the M1S primer, which added sample barcodes and 2-4 random nucleotides.

The origin of this receptor is a boy between 2 and 10 years old in good health. The V call is TRBV5-1, the J call TRBJ2-7; TRBD1 matches 7 bases. Sequences were obtained from blood. CDR3: CASSLRQGDEQYF. The CDR3 nucleotides read TGCGCCAGCAGCTTAAGACAGGGCGACGAGCAGTACTTC.